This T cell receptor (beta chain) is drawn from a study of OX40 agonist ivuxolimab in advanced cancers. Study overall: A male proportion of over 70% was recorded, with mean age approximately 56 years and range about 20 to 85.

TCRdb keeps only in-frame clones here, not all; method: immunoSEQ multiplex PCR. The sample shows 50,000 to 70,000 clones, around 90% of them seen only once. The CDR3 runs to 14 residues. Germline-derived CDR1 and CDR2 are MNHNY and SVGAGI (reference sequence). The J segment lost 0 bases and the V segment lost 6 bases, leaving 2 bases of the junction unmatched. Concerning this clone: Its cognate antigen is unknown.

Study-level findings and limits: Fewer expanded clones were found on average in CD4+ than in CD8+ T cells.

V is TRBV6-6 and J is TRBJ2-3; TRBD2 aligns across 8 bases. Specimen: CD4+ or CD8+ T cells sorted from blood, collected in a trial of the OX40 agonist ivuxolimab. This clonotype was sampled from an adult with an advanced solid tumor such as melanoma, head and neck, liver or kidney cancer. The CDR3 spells CASRGGGSTDTQYF. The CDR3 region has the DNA TGTGCCAGCAGGGGCGGGGGGAGCACAGATACGCAGTATTTT.